Each of the 3 T cell receptor beta chains below was sequenced from the same sample in a study of somatic mutations in cytotoxic T cells in rheumatoid arthritis. The repertoire was sequenced with immunoSEQ multiplex PCR; TCRdb's copy has only in-frame clones and lacks some. The data contain 15,000 to 20,000 clones, 77% of them singletons. Sequenced material: CD8+ T cells sorted from blood. These receptors were obtained from an adult with rheumatoid arthritis.

As to this clone: Compared with germline, one end of the junction differs, possibly owing to a read error. This sample also contains other DNA sequences that code for the same CDR3. The chain combines TRBV6-5 with TRBJ1-2; D gene unclear. The CDR3 is 13 residues long. Germline V gene data show CDR1 as MNHEY and CDR2 as SVGAGI. CDR3 protein: CASREALLEGYTF. CDR3 nucleotides: TGCGCCAGCCGGGAGGCCCTTCTAGAAGGCTACACCTTC.

This sequence joins TRBV7-9 and TRBJ2-1; 10 positions agree with TRBD2. The CDR3 length is 17 residues. Germline V gene sequence: CDR1 SEHNR, CDR2 FQNEAQ (reference sequence). J lost 10 bases, V lost 5 bases, and 17 bases had no gene match. CDR3 bases: TGTGCCAGCAGCATCAAGGGGAGCGGGGGGGCCCCGGGGGAGCAGTTCTTC. Translating it yields CASSIKGSGGAPGEQFF.

The chain has TRBV28 and TRBJ2-1; D might be TRBD1 (5 bases). V lost 6 bases and J 0 bases, leaving 15 bases between the germline ends. The CDR3 extends over 16 amino acids. Germline V lookup: CDR1 MDHEN, CDR2 SYDVKM. CDR3 coding DNA: TGTGCCAGCAGGAGCTGGGGCCGCTCCTCCTACAATGAGCAGTTCTTC. It is translated as CASRSWGRSSYNEQFF.